This TCR beta chain was recovered during a study of blood T cell repertoires in COVID-19 (dated by TCRdb to 2019 to 2021). About the full investigation: Samples from collaborators originated in the United States, Italy and Spain and spanned both the acute and convalescent phases of COVID-19. Sample metadata almost always included a de-identified subject ID, COVID-19 status, age in years and sex. The repertoires were made available in a free public database intended to serve as a resource for research on the immune response to SARS-CoV-2. Samples were obtained from the ongoing ImmuneRACE study (first 160 participants) and from 1,200 or so subjects provided by 6 global collaborators. Where available, HLA class I and class II types were taken from metadata supplied by the sample provider and were not determined by assay-based typing. The prospective study material was composed of cDNA or gDNA derived from T cells, B-cell-depleted T cells, or PBMCs. Subjects who had been exposed to COVID-19, were actively infected with it, or had recovered from it provided the deeply sampled blood TCRbeta repertoires that made up the dataset.

Enrolling through a virtual design, the prospective study's participants ranged in age from about 18 to 89 years and lived across approximately 25 United States geographic areas. In the prospective study, cohorts were assigned on the basis of participant-reported clinical history obtained from a screening survey and a study questionnaire. Recovered participants in ImmuneRACE Cohort 3 were defined by two consecutive negative NP/OP PCR tests, clearance by a healthcare professional, or resolution of symptoms. In the prospective study, mobile phlebotomists collected whole blood, serum and a nasopharyngeal or oropharyngeal swab from each participant. Additional blood draws and questionnaires over an approximately 2-month period could optionally be provided by prospective study participants. Before DNA extraction, prospective study blood samples were shipped either frozen or at room temperature. The immunoSEQ Assay, a bias-controlled multiplex PCR, was used to amplify TCRbeta CDR3 regions from genomic DNA. On the authors' methods: Nucleated cell counts per sample were estimated from amplification of reference gene primers within the assay. To quantify the absolute abundance of each unique TCRbeta CDR3 rearrangement, sequence reads were collapsed and filtered. For each sample, productive Simpson clonality was calculated as the square root of Simpson's diversity index across productive rearrangements. Not all clones reach the TCRdb copy of this immuneACCESS table, which keeps in-frame sequences only. Checked studies attribute under half of the gap to unresolved V genes and leave the rest unexplained. Clone size and the V and J calls come from that table; the DNA yielded D and trimming. Across this sample there are some 420,000 clones, with around 87% seen only once. The ten largest account for around 1.1% of the sample.

Overall study results and their limits: Clinical and demographic metadata were provided uncurated, with the amount varying by source and participant.

The CDR1 and CDR2 encoded by the germline V gene (reference sequence) are LNHDA and SQIVND. The CDR3 holds 13 amino acids from the cysteine to the phenylalanine. Here the CDR3 DNA is all that survives: 39 bases in frame from base 1. V is reduced by 4 bases and J by 2 bases, leaving a spacing of 8 bases between them. This clone was observed a handful of times. The antigen it binds to is not known. There are no base qualities to consult, and no much larger clone falls within one base. The sequenced material came from PBMCs or T cells enriched from blood (not recorded which). The clonotype was recovered from a man aged 25-45 years who had recovered from COVID-19. The V and J segments used are TRBV19 and TRBJ1-1; no D gene can be assigned with confidence. Here is the DNA: TGTGCCAGTAGTAAACTAGTTAACACTGAAGCTTTCTTT. Its product reads: CASSKLVNTEAFF.